Below, 14 T cell receptor beta chains from the same sample are listed, as sequenced in a study of HIV-infected patients and healthy controls. All unsorted peripheral T cells were captured because whole blood was used without fractionation. Alpha and beta constant-region primers primed reverse transcription of about 470 ng RNA. Separate chain-specific third strand synthesis with multiplexing indices produced the alpha and beta libraries. TCRdb reprocessed the 5' RACE reads via MiXCR and lists one record per CDR3 protein. The sample has around 8,200 distinct CDR3 sequences, over 8% seen once. The sample in question was blood, obtained before antiretroviral therapy. Every receptor here comes from an adult with HIV infection.

This clonotype was detected ten times or more. The V and J genes are TRBV30 and TRBJ1-1; D may be TRBD1 (6 bases). CDR1 and CDR2 (germline): GTSNPN, SVGIG (reference sequence). V was trimmed by 3 bases and J by 3 bases, leaving 14 bases between them. The length of the CDR3 is 14 residues. The CDR3 DNA follows: TGTGCCTGGAGCGTCCCAGGGGTTGACACTGAAGCTTTCTTT. This encodes CAWSVPGVDTEAFF.

This clonotype was recorded many times. In DNA form, the CDR3 reads TGTGCCAGCAGCCTCCTGAGCGGGACGTACGAGCAGTACTTC. Amino acids: CASSLLSGTYEQYF. The V call is TRBV6-2 or TRBV6-3, the J call TRBJ2-7, with TRBD2 identical over 7 bases. This CDR3 comprises 14 residues. Germline assignment: CDR1 MNHEY and CDR2 SVGEGT. J gave up 4 bases and V 6 bases, and 9 bases lay outside the gene matches.

The chain combines TRBV12-3 or TRBV12-4 with TRBJ2-6; maybe TRBD2 (5 bases). The CDR3 length is 14 residues. V gave up 3 bases and J gave up 4 bases, with 7 bases separating them. The CDR3 loop is CASSFRGGANVLTF. DNA for the CDR3: TGTGCCAGCAGTTTTAGAGGGGGGGCCAACGTCCTGACTTTC.

There are many counts of this clonotype. The chain is built from TRBV7-9 and TRBJ1-5; no firm D call. The CDR3 spans 12 residues. The V gene's germline CDR1 is SEHNR and CDR2 FQNEAQ (reference sequence). V gave up 4 bases and J gave up 3 bases, with 4 bases separating them. CDR3 sequence (DNA): TGTGCCAGCAGCTCAGACAATCAGCCCCAGCATTTT. As protein: CASSSDNQPQHF. The entire variable domain, with the rest obtained from reference TRBV7-9 and TRBJ1-5, is as follows: DTGVSQNPRHKITKRGQNVTFRCDPISEHNRLYWYRQTLGQGPEFLTYFQNEAQLEKSRLLSDRFSAERPKGSFSTLEIQRTEQGDSAMYLCASSSDNQPQHFGDGTRLSIL.

This clonotype was found many times. V gene TRBV15 combines with J gene TRBJ2-3; perhaps TRBD1 as D (5 bases). CDR1 and CDR2 from the germline V gene are LNHNV and YYDKDF (reference sequence). The CDR3 has 14 residues. V was cut by 0 bases and J by 4 bases, with 8 bases left in between. Here the CDR3 DNA reads TGTGCCACCAGCAGAGATAGGGGATCAGATACGCAGTATTTT. Protein: CATSRDRGSDTQYF. The full variable domain, completed using reference TRBV15 and TRBJ2-3, is DAMVIQNPRYQVTQFGKPVTLSCSQTLNHNVMYWYQQKSSQAPKLLFHYYDKDFNNEADTPDNFQSRRPNTSFCFLDIRSPGLGDTAMYLCATSRDRGSDTQYFGPGTRLTVL.

In its sample, this clonotype was seen many times. V and J are TRBV10-3 and TRBJ2-5; possible D gene TRBD2, 6 bases. V gave up 8 bases and J gave up 0 bases, with 7 bases separating them. This CDR3 has 12 amino acids. CDR1 and CDR2 (germline): ENHRY, SYGVKD. CDR3 sequence reads: CAIAGNQETQYF. CDR3 DNA sequence: TGTGCCATCGCGGGGAACCAAGAGACCCAGTACTTC.

This clonotype showed up many times. The chain couples TRBV28 to TRBJ2-3, with D hard to call. The V and J ends lost 5 bases and 4 bases respectively, with 16 bases between them. Per germline, CDR1 MDHEN and CDR2 SYDVKM. This CDR3 is 15 amino acids long. The CDR3 DNA reads TGTGCCAGCAGTCCACCGGGCCTTCCTGCAGATACGCAGTATTTT. This codes for CASSPPGLPADTQYF.

This clonotype rates as medium-sized. This sequence joins TRBV6-5 and TRBJ2-7, with 9 bases matching TRBD1. The CDR3 spans 14 residues. Germline V gene lookup returns CDR1 MNHEY and CDR2 SVGAGI. Trimming cost V 5 bases and J 3 bases; bases outside gene matches: 5. The DNA for the CDR3 is TGTGCCAGCAGTGGAGGGACAGGGATCTACGAGCAGTACTTC. Amino acid sequence: CASSGGTGIYEQYF.

In its sample, this clonotype was seen many times. The chain combines TRBV7-8 with TRBJ2-5; D not certain. Germline CDR1 reads SGHVS; CDR2 reads FQNEAQ. This CDR3 comprises 12 residues. V shed 0 bases and J shed 3 bases, with 2 bases lying between them. The CDR3 DNA sequence: TGTGCCAGCAGCTTAGCAGAAGAGACCCAGTACTTC. It yields the protein CASSLAEETQYF.

This clonotype came up many times. The chain links TRBV20-1 to TRBJ2-1; 7 bases align to TRBD2. CDR1 and CDR2 (germline): DFQATT, SNEGSKA (reference sequence). The CDR3 covers 13 residues. The ends lost 6 bases at V and 7 bases at J; junction bases unmatched: 9. Here the CDR3 reads CSASGLGRNEQFF. CDR3 nucleotide sequence: TGCAGTGCGAGCGGACTAGGCAGGAATGAGCAGTTCTTC.

This clonotype has at least ten counts. The V call is TRBV11-2, the J call TRBJ2-7, with D possibly being TRBD2 (7 bases). This CDR3 contains 15 residues. V lost 5 bases to trimming and J lost 6 bases, with 20 bases between them. Germline lookup yields CDR1 SGHAT and CDR2 FQNNGV. The CDR3 reads CASSPAWGGAGEQYF. The CDR3 DNA reads as TGTGCCAGCAGCCCCGCCTGGGGGGGGGCTGGCGAGCAGTACTTC.

The sample holds many counts of this clonotype. The rearrangement links TRBV5-5 to TRBJ2-2; D gene uncertain. The germline gives CDR1 SGHKS, CDR2 YYEKEE (reference sequence). There are 15 residues in the CDR3. The ends were cut back, 4 bases at V and 3 bases at J, with 13 bases in the middle. Here the CDR3 reads CASSIPRRDTGELFF. In DNA, the CDR3 is TGTGCCAGCAGCATTCCACGTCGGGACACCGGGGAGCTGTTTTTT.

This clonotype has at least ten counts. The chain is built from TRBV6-2 or TRBV6-3 and TRBJ2-2, with D perhaps assigned TRBD1 or TRBD2 (5 bases each). Germline lookup yields CDR1 MNHEY and CDR2 SVGEGT. Trimming cost V 10 bases and J 2 bases, with 14 bases left between them. The CDR3 consists of 14 residues. The CDR3 reads CATSGTHNTGELFF. DNA for the CDR3: TGTGCCACCTCCGGGACCCATAACACCGGGGAGCTGTTTTTT.

This clonotype is medium-sized in the sample. J is TRBJ2-1 and V is TRBV5-6, with 8 bases aligning to TRBD2. The CDR3 is made up of 14 amino acids. Looked up from germline, CDR1 is SGHDT and CDR2 is YYEEEE. The V gene end was trimmed by 3 bases and the J gene end by 7 bases; junction bases not matched to a gene: 6. The CDR3 coding sequence is TGTGCCAGCAGCTCCGGACTAGCACAGAATGAGCAGTTCTTC. It is translated as CASSSGLAQNEQFF.